A selection of T cell receptor beta chains follows, all from one sample in a study of T cell responses to AZD1222 COVID-19 vaccine. Some clones are missing from TCRdb's copy, which holds only in-frame ones; the method was immunoSEQ multiplex PCR. Counted here are around 100,000 clones, about 87% occurring once; the ten biggest clones make up 3% to 3.5%. Sequencing was performed on peripheral blood, taken on day 0 of AZD1222 vaccination. These receptors were taken from an adult in good health. Each CDR3 is given with its conserved first and last residue. D genes are given only for firm matches. Clone size appears in some rows only: once, few, many, or a class for an expanded clone.

V	size	J	D	DNA	CDR3
TRBV5-1	NA	TRBJ2-1	TRBD1	TGCGCCAGCAGCTTGGGGCTCTCAGGGGGCAATGAGCAGTTCTTC	CASSLGLSGGNEQFF
TRBV29-1	NA	TRBJ1-2	TRBD1	TGCAGCGTTCTGACAGGGGAAGGCTACACCTTC	CSVLTGEGYTF
TRBV12-3/TRBV12-4	NA	TRBJ1-3	NA	TGTGCCTTTACGGGTTCTGGAAACACCATATATTTT	CAFTGSGNTIYF
TRBV6-5	NA	TRBJ1-1	NA	TGTGCCAGCATCAACCGACGGGCAACGGACACTGAAGCTTTCTTT	CASINRRATDTEAFF
TRBV7-9	NA	TRBJ2-3	TRBD2	TGTGCCAGCAGCCCGGGACTAGCGGGGACTCGAGATACGCAGTATTTT	CASSPGLAGTRDTQYF
TRBV5-5	NA	TRBJ1-5	NA	TGTGCCAGCAGCTTGGAGGGGGTCAATCAGCCCCAGCATTTT	CASSLEGVNQPQHF
TRBV12-3/TRBV12-4	NA	TRBJ2-7	NA	TGTGCCAGCAGTTTAGGGACCCCCTACGAGCAGTACTTC	CASSLGTPYEQYF
TRBV20-1	NA	TRBJ2-1	NA	TGCAGTGCTAGTCCCATCTCCTACAATGAGCAGTTCTTC	CSASPISYNEQFF
TRBV7-3	NA	TRBJ2-7	TRBD2	TGTGCCAGCAGCTTAAGCGGGGGGGCCTACGAGCAGTACTTC	CASSLSGGAYEQYF
TRBV24-1	once	TRBJ1-6	NA	TGTGCCACCAGTGCCAAGGGTGTTACTGAATGGCGGCATAATGTCTCACCCCTCCACTTT	CATSAKGVTEWRHNVSPLHF
TRBV5-8	NA	TRBJ1-6	TRBD1	TGTGCCAGCAGGTGGGACAGGGAGTCCTATAATTCACCCCTCCACTTT	CASRWDRESYNSPLHF
TRBV28	NA	TRBJ2-1	NA	TGTGCCAGCAGTTTCAGGGGCTCCTACAATGAGCAGTTCTTC	CASSFRGSYNEQFF
TRBV9	NA	TRBJ2-2	NA	TGTGCCAGCAGCGTAGCCTCCTACATCCACGGGGAGCTGTTTTTT	CASSVASYIHGELFF
TRBV19	NA	TRBJ2-1	TRBD2	TGTGCCAGTAGTATAGCGGCTAGCGGGGGTTTTGGGAATGAGCAGTTCTTC	CASSIAASGGFGNEQFF
TRBV20-1	NA	TRBJ1-5	NA	TGCAGTGCTAGAGTAGAATTCTTCCAGCATTTT	CSARVEFFQHF
TRBV21-1	once	TRBJ1-2	NA	TGTGCCAGCAGTAAAAAGGGGGCGAACCCGCAACAAGGCGGCTACACCTTC	CASSKKGANPQQGGYTF
TRBV15	NA	TRBJ1-5	NA	TGTGCCACCAGCAGAGTTTATAGCAATCAGCCCCAGCATTTT	CATSRVYSNQPQHF
TRBV6-2/TRBV6-3	NA	TRBJ1-6	NA	TGTGCCAGCAGTTACGGACGCTCCTATAATTCACCCCTCCACTTT	CASSYGRSYNSPLHF
TRBV5-8	NA	TRBJ1-2	NA	TGTGCCAGCAGCTTATATGGGGACGGAGGGACTTATGATGGCTACACCTTC	CASSLYGDGGTYDGYTF
TRBV10-3	NA	TRBJ1-6	NA	TGTGCCATCAGTGAGGGAAAGGGGCTCGGGTACTATAATTCACCCCTCCACTTT	CAISEGKGLGYYNSPLHF
TRBV5-6	NA	TRBJ1-1	TRBD1	TGTGCCACCCAGTCTCGGGACAGGAACACTGAAGCTTTCTTT	CATQSRDRNTEAFF
TRBV5-5	once	TRBJ2-5	NA	TGTGCCAGCAGACACCGGGGGATCGAAGAGACCCAGTACTTC	CASRHRGIEETQYF
TRBV4-1	NA	TRBJ2-1	NA	TGCGCCAGCAGCACCCAGGGGCGGGGGTCCTCCTACAATGAGCAGTTCTTC	CASSTQGRGSSYNEQFF
TRBV5-4	NA	TRBJ1-6	NA	TGTGCCAGCAGCCCGAACCCCCCGAATTCACCCCTCCACTTT	CASSPNPPNSPLHF
TRBV28	NA	TRBJ2-1	TRBD2	TGTGCCAGCAGTTTAGCCGGACTAGCGGGGGTGGGTGAGCAGTTCTTC	CASSLAGLAGVGEQFF
TRBV6-2/TRBV6-3	NA	TRBJ2-7	NA	TGTGCCAGCAGTAGGATAACCAGACAGCTGAGCTCCTACGAGCAGTACTTC	CASSRITRQLSSYEQYF
TRBV7-3	NA	TRBJ2-3	NA	TGTGCCAGCAGCTTAAATTCGAAGGGGGTAGGCACAGATACGCAGTATTTT	CASSLNSKGVGTDTQYF
TRBV6-5	NA	TRBJ1-1	NA	TGTGCCAGCAGTCAACAGGGTTTAGGGGACACTGAAGCTTTCTTT	CASSQQGLGDTEAFF
TRBV6-5	NA	TRBJ1-2	TRBD1	TGTGCCACCCTAGGGGGCGGGGGCGGCTACACCTTC	CATLGGGGGYTF
TRBV20-1	NA	TRBJ1-5	NA	TGCAGTGCTAGTCCGGCAGCTAGGCCAAATCAGCCCCAGCATTTT	CSASPAARPNQPQHF
TRBV19	once	TRBJ1-1	NA	TGTGCCAGTAGAACACAGGGTGGGGACACTGAAGCTTTCTTT	CASRTQGGDTEAFF
TRBV27	NA	TRBJ1-6	NA	TGTGCCAGCAGCCTCGGCTATAATTCACCCCTCCACTTT	CASSLGYNSPLHF
TRBV7-2	NA	TRBJ2-7	TRBD1	TGTGCCAGCAGCACAGGACAGGGCTGGGAGCAGTACTTC	CASSTGQGWEQYF
TRBV9	NA	TRBJ1-2	NA	TGTGCCAGCAGCGCCTTGACAGGTGGGACCATCGGCGGCTACACCTTC	CASSALTGGTIGGYTF
TRBV7-3	NA	TRBJ2-2	TRBD2	TGTGCCAGCAGCCCGACTAGCGTGGGCACCGGGGAGCTGTTTTTT	CASSPTSVGTGELFF
TRBV19	NA	TRBJ2-7	NA	TGTGCCAGTAGTCTGATAAAGGACGGGGGATTCTACGAGCAGTACTTC	CASSLIKDGGFYEQYF
TRBV28	NA	TRBJ1-6	NA	TGTGCCAGCACCCGGAGTGGGGGTAATTCACCCCTCCACTTT	CASTRSGGNSPLHF
TRBV7-7	NA	TRBJ2-7	TRBD2	TGTGCCAGCAGCTTAAACCCGGGCGGGAGTTACGAGCAGTACTTC	CASSLNPGGSYEQYF
TRBV2	NA	TRBJ1-4	NA	TGTGCCAGCAGTGCGGAAGCAACTAATGAAAAACTGTTTTTT	CASSAEATNEKLFF
TRBV27	few	TRBJ1-6	NA	TGTGCCAGCTCCAGGGTGGAGGATTCACCCCTCCACTTT	CASSRVEDSPLHF
TRBV27	once	TRBJ1-3	NA	TGTGCCAGCAGTTTTGCCGCCGGATACACCATATATTTT	CASSFAAGYTIYF
TRBV6-5	NA	TRBJ1-3	TRBD1	TGTGCCAGCAGTTACCGACAGGGCCATGATAGAAACACCATATATTTT	CASSYRQGHDRNTIYF
TRBV7-2	NA	TRBJ1-1	NA	TGTGCCAGCAGCTTAGCCCCCGACGGATATGGAGCTTTCTTT	CASSLAPDGYGAFF
TRBV5-1	NA	TRBJ2-3	NA	TGCGCCAGCAGAGGAGGGGGACTAACAGATACGCAGTATTTT	CASRGGGLTDTQYF
TRBV9	NA	TRBJ1-1	NA	TGTGCCAGCAGCGTAGGCTTGGGGGATTCGTTCGGCACTGAAGCTTTCTTT	CASSVGLGDSFGTEAFF
TRBV9	NA	TRBJ2-1	NA	TGTGCCAGCGGAGACGGGATACCCTACAATGAGCAGTTCTTC	CASGDGIPYNEQFF
TRBV28	NA	TRBJ1-5	NA	TGTGCCAGCAGTTTCCCCTACAGCGCTCCCCAGCATTTT	CASSFPYSAPQHF
TRBV4-2	NA	TRBJ1-6	NA	TGTGCCAGCAGCCAAGATTGGGCCAGGGTGGGAATAAAGTCACCCCTCCACTTT	CASSQDWARVGIKSPLHF
TRBV6-5	NA	TRBJ1-2	NA	TGTGCCAGCACTACCAGCCGTCGAGGCTACACCTTC	CASTTSRRGYTF
TRBV18	NA	TRBJ2-7	TRBD2	TGTGCCAGCTCACCCCTCGGGCTAGCGGGGGGACAAACCTACGAGCAGTACTTC	CASSPLGLAGGQTYEQYF
TRBV5-1	NA	TRBJ1-1	NA	TGCGCCAGCAGCTGGACAGCGAACACTGAAGCTTTCTTT	CASSWTANTEAFF
TRBV21-1	few	TRBJ1-6	NA	TGTGCCAGCAGCAAAAGGGGCCAGAGAAGTTCACCCCTCCACTTT	CASSKRGQRSSPLHF
TRBV4-3	few	TRBJ2-3	NA	TGCGCCAGCAGCCGAGATCGCGGGGTGGATACGCAGTATTTT	CASSRDRGVDTQYF
TRBV9	NA	TRBJ1-2	NA	TGTGCCAGCAGCGTAGATCCGGGGTTATTTGGCTACACCTTC	CASSVDPGLFGYTF
TRBV7-2	NA	TRBJ2-1	NA	TGTGCCAGCAGCTTTGTGCGGGGAGAACTCAACCAGCAGTTCTTC	CASSFVRGELNQQFF
TRBV7-9	NA	TRBJ2-1	NA	TGTGCCAGCAGCCTACAAGGGGGGGGCGAGTACAATGAGCAGTTCTTC	CASSLQGGGEYNEQFF
TRBV5-4	NA	TRBJ2-7	NA	TGTGCCAGCAGCTTGGGTGCGTCCTACGAGCAGTACTTC	CASSLGASYEQYF
TRBV12-5	NA	TRBJ2-7	TRBD1	TGTGCTAGTGCCCTGGACAGGGGCCTCTACGAGCAGTACTTC	CASALDRGLYEQYF
TRBV5-4	NA	TRBJ1-6	TRBD1	TGTGCCAGCAGACGACAGGGGGGAACCTATAATTCACCCCTCCACTTT	CASRRQGGTYNSPLHF
TRBV5-4	once	TRBJ1-3	NA	TGTGCCAGCAGCTTGGGCTCTCCCTCTGGAAACACCATATATTTT	CASSLGSPSGNTIYF